This T cell receptor beta chain was found in a study of blood T cell repertoires in COVID-19. Study-wide background: Researchers got acute and convalescent COVID-19 samples from the United States, Italy and Spain.

Germline V gives CDR1 ENHRY, CDR2 SYGVKD. The CDR3 has 12 residues. V lost 3 bases and J lost 13; bases outside the gene matches: 6. Per the study methods: Reference gene primer amplification in the assay estimated nucleated cell counts. Here immunoSEQ multiplex PCR was the method, and the copy in TCRdb shows in-frame clones only, minus some. V and J calls plus clone size are reproduced from that table; the DNA served to infer D and trimming. The profile shows about 230,000 clones, roughly 89% of them singletons. The sequencing sample was made of PBMCs or T cells enriched from blood (not recorded which). The clonotype comes from a woman aged 30 to 39 with acute COVID-19. This rearrangement joins TRBV10-3 to TRBJ2-1; 7 nucleotides align to TRBD1. CDR3 loop: CAISDPRDSQFF. CDR3 nucleotides: TGTGCCATCAGTGACCCCCGGGACAGTCAGTTCTTC.